This TCR beta chain emerged from a study of cytomegalovirus exposure and HLA in healthy donors. Across the study: Within an early data release were approximately 85 million unique TCRs drawn from HLA-typed donors.

This clone was detected once. Its matching antigen is unknown. This CDR3 region has 14 residues. Trimming cost V 1 base and J 5 bases; bases outside gene matches: 3. Germline-derived CDR1 and CDR2 are SNHLY and FYNNEI. PCR employed 60 Vbeta and 13 Jbeta primers. The protocol was immunoSEQ multiplex PCR, while the TCRdb copy is restricted to in-frame clones and leaves out a portion. Found here are around 100,000 clones, roughly 73% of them singletons; the top ten hold approximately 4.7%. Study findings and constraints: There were a few CMV-associated chains whose specificity for CMV antigens was confirmed in vitro. Earlier results showed most TCR beta V segments being productive about 90% or about 30% of the time.

Input material: PBMCs. This sequence was found in a male donor in good health and CMV-seropositive. The V gene is TRBV2, the J gene TRBJ2-7; 9 positions agree with TRBD1. This chain's CDR3 is CASSEGTGVHEQYF. The CDR3 DNA reads TGTGCCAGCAGTGAAGGGACAGGGGTCCACGAGCAGTACTTC.